A selection of T cell receptor beta chains follows, all from one sample in a study of cytomegalovirus exposure and HLA in healthy donors. Using immunoSEQ multiplex PCR, the repertoire was profiled, and TCRdb retains in-frame clones only, with some absent. The sample carries 65,000 to 85,000 clones, 77% recorded once. The sequenced sample was PBMCs. The origin of the receptors is a man aged 50-59 years in good health and CMV-seropositive. Both conserved end residues are part of each CDR3. D genes are given only for firm matches. Only some rows state a clone size, as once, few, many or a class for expanded clones.

V	J	D	size	CDR3
TRBV30	TRBJ1-1	NA	NA	CAWSYRGADTEAFF
TRBV19	TRBJ2-7	TRBD2	NA	CASSPSGGSYEQYF
TRBV7-7	TRBJ2-1	NA	NA	CASSLAVDNEQFF
TRBV28	TRBJ1-1	NA	few	CASKGGVTEAFF
TRBV7-9	TRBJ2-3	TRBD2	NA	CASSRGTSGTDTQYF
TRBV6-1	TRBJ1-1	NA	NA	CASTRTDTEAFF
TRBV18	TRBJ2-5	TRBD2	NA	CASSPPGLVPPLETQYF
TRBV4-3	TRBJ2-1	TRBD2	NA	CASSPGGRRYNEQFF
TRBV2	TRBJ2-1	NA	NA	CASSASGTSYNEQFF
TRBV7-9	TRBJ2-5	NA	NA	CASRLEFSAGTQYF